One sample yielded the 3 T cell receptor beta chains listed below, sequenced in a study of blood T cells in healthy people across ages. A sample-barcoded 5' primer and a J-beta primer mix were used in a second PCR of roughly 7 to 11 cycles. TCRdb called the 5' RACE reads again in MiXCR, with one record for every CDR3 protein. The sample consists of 800,000 to 900,000 distinct CDR3 sequences, approximately 67% of them appearing once. The material sequenced was blood. These receptors were taken from a man aged 25 to 45 in good health.

This clonotype has just a few counts. The rearrangement joins TRBV6-2 or TRBV6-3 to TRBJ2-1; 7 bases fit TRBD2. CDR3 length: 14 amino acids. Germline trimming cut 3 bases from V and 4 bases from J; bases unmatched to any gene: 3. Germline CDR1 MNHEY, CDR2 SVGEGT. The CDR3: CASSYEREYNEQFF. The CDR3 DNA is TGTGCCAGCAGTTATGAGCGGGAATACAATGAGCAGTTCTTC.

In this sample, this clonotype turned up once. The rearrangement uses TRBV29-1 and TRBJ2-1, with 9 bases matching TRBD1. CDR1 and CDR2 (germline): SQVTM, ANQGSEA. J was trimmed by 3 bases and V by 6 bases; bases with no gene match: 12. The CDR3 length is 16 residues. In DNA, the CDR3 is TGCAGCGTGGACATTACAGGGGGCAGGCACTACAATGAGCAGTTCTTC. Its translation: CSVDITGGRHYNEQFF.

This clonotype was seen a handful of times. This chain joins TRBV4-3 and TRBJ1-4; tentatively, D is TRBD1 (6 bases). CDR1 LGHNA and CDR2 YSLEER come from the germline V gene. V was shortened by 4 bases and J by 5 bases, with 14 bases between the two germline ends. The CDR3 runs 15 residues. The CDR3 DNA reads as TGCGCCAGCAGCCGGGACGGACAGTCGAATGAAAAACTGTTTTTT. Translating it yields CASSRDGQSNEKLFF.